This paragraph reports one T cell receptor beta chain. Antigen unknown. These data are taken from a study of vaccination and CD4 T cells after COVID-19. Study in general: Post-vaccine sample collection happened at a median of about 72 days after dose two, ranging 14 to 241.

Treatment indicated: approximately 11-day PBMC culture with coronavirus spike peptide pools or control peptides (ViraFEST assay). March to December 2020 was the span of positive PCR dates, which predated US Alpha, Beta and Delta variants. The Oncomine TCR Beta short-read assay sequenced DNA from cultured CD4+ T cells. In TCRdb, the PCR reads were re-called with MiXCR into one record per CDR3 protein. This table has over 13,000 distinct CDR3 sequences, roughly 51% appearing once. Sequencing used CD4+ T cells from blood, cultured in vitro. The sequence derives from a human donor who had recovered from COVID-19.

This CDR3 is CASSSGGHYEQYF. CDR3 in DNA: TGTGCCAGCAGTTCAGGGGGCCACTACGAGCAGTACTTC. The chain is built from TRBV6-5 and TRBJ2-7, with 8 bases lining up with TRBD1. Germline V gene sequence: CDR1 MNHEY, CDR2 SVGAGI. V gave up 4 bases and J gave up 3 bases; unmatched junction bases: 2. The CDR3 is 13 amino acids.